The clone carrying this TCR beta chain was seen ten or more times. A second 7 to 11 cycle PCR used barcoded and J-beta primers. TCRdb re-analysed the 5' RACE reads in MiXCR, keeping a single row per CDR3 protein. The table has around 870,000 distinct CDR3 sequences, less than 35% seen once. These data belong to a study of blood T cells in healthy people across ages. The origin of this receptor is an elderly woman in good health. Sequenced material: blood.

CDR3 in amino acids: CASSTRQGGVSYNEQFF. DNA for the CDR3: TGTGCCAGCAGTACCCGACAGGGCGGGGTGTCCTACAATGAGCAGTTCTTC. The chain carries TRBV27 and TRBJ2-1; D might be TRBD1 (7 bases). V was clipped by 5 bases and J by 1 base, with 18 bases between them. CDR3 size: 17 residues. Germline CDR1 MNHEY, CDR2 SMNVEV (reference sequence).